This T cell receptor beta chain was captured in a study of shared clonotypes between healthy human individuals. Study observations and caveats: Owing to a small donor count, the genetic and exposure-history diversity represented was limited.

The donors were adults (healthy and HIV-negative) with no recent acute infections or vaccinations. A word on this clone: Its specificity is not known.

Several immunoSEQ plates held equal portions of the genomic DNA taken from each subset. Each PCR replicate run on unsorted PBMC took in 300 ng DNA, around 30,000 T cell genomes. Only in-frame clones appear in the TCRdb table, and some are missing; sequencing was by immunoSEQ multiplex PCR. This sample yields about 470,000 clones, of which around 79% are seen a single time; about 13% belongs to the top ten. Trimming at V came to 2 bases and at J to 7 bases, leaving 7 bases not matched to a gene. Germline values: CDR1 SEHNR, CDR2 FQNEAQ (reference sequence). CDR3 length equals 16 residues. This TCR came from a woman aged 40-49 years in good health. Some clones in this sample may be carry-over from other donors' samples. Sequenced sample: PBMCs. The rearrangement uses TRBV7-9 and TRBJ1-4, with 10 bases lining up with TRBD1. The CDR3 here is CASSLREWDRGEKLFF. CDR3 coding DNA: TGTGCCAGCAGCTTAAGAGAATGGGACAGGGGTGAAAAACTGTTTTTT.